The present TCR beta chain was sequenced within a study of radiotherapy plus CTLA-4 blockade in lung cancer (dated by TCRdb to 2016 to 2019). About the investigation overall: Among enrolled patients, 18% had an objective response and 31% reached disease control. The paper's findings and limits, for the study overall: Increased serum interferon-beta after radiation, together with early dynamic changes in blood T cell clones, were reported to be the strongest predictors of response. After treatment with radiotherapy and ipilimumab, TCR clones that originated in tumors expanded in peripheral blood.

Sequences SGHRS (CDR1) and YFSETQ (CDR2) are obtained from the germline V gene. Taken from cysteine to phenylalanine, the CDR3 has 13 residues. The read is trimmed to its CDR3 DNA, 39 bases read in frame from base 1. To prepare the library, the immunoSEQ multiplex PCR assay was applied. Entries here come from immuneACCESS through TCRdb and include only in-frame sequences with V and J called. Some clones fail to appear in such tables; in the studies checked, an unresolved V gene covers under half of the shortfall, and the cause of the remainder is unknown. The sample data list 83,000 or so clones, and roughly four fifths of these were observed just once. The top ten clones comprise just over 0.8% of the sample. In this study, focal radiation therapy paired with CTLA-4 blockade (ipilimumab) was tested in patients who had chemo-refractory metastatic non-small-cell lung cancer. For this clone: Its specific antigen is unknown. Base-call qualities are not available, and no considerably larger clone is one nucleotide away.

The chain uses TRBV5-1 and TRBJ2-5, with the identity of the D gene unclear. The J call could be wrong; TRBJ2-7 is a better fit for the DNA end. The source is a human donor with non-small cell lung cancer who had stable disease on radiotherapy plus ipilimumab. The sample consisted of peripheral blood, taken from a patient treated with radiotherapy plus ipilimumab. The CDR3 corresponds to CASSLVSAYEQYF. Here is the DNA: TGCGCCAGCAGCCTCGTCAGTGCCTACGAGCAGTACTTC.